Below, 11 T cell receptor beta chains from the same sample are listed, as sequenced in a study of blood T cells in healthy people across ages. A second PCR, run for roughly 7 to 11 cycles, used a sample-barcoded 5' primer plus a J-beta primer mix. TCRdb processed the 5' RACE reads anew with MiXCR; each CDR3 protein has one entry. This table has 650,000 to 900,000 distinct CDR3 sequences, approximately 59% appearing once. The sequencing input was blood. The source of these receptors is a man aged 25 to 45 in good health.

The genes are TRBV12-3 or TRBV12-4 and TRBJ1-5; D gene ambiguous. The CDR3 is made up of 13 amino acids. The germline V and J ends were trimmed by 4 bases and 3 bases, with 7 bases remaining between them. CDR3 in amino acids: CASSSKSNQPQHF. Written as DNA, the CDR3 is TGTGCCAGCAGTTCCAAATCCAATCAGCCCCAGCATTTT.

This chain uses TRBV7-9 with TRBJ1-2, with D hard to call. Germline CDR1 reads SEHNR; CDR2 reads FQNEAQ (reference sequence). With 5 bases removed from V and 8 bases from J, the gap between germline ends came to 12 bases. The CDR3 consists of 12 residues. For the CDR3, the DNA is TGTGCCAGCAGCCCCCCAATGACCGGCTACACCTTC. It translates to CASSPPMTGYTF.

The chain uses TRBV21-1 and TRBJ1-2. TRBV21-1 is listed as a pseudogene. The CDR3 covers 13 residues. The CDR3 protein is CASSQETEYGYTF. Written as DNA, the CDR3 is TGTGCCAGCAGCCAGGAAACAGAATATGGCTACACCTTC.

This chain links TRBV2 with TRBJ1-1; D is unresolved. This CDR3 is built from 14 residues. Germline loops: CDR1 SNHLY, CDR2 FYNNEI. V shed 0 bases and J shed 0 bases, with 5 bases lying between them. CDR3 loop: CASSEATLNTEAFF. CDR3 DNA: TGTGCCAGCAGTGAAGCGACACTGAACACTGAAGCTTTCTTT. Full variable domain (missing parts from reference TRBV2 and TRBJ1-1): EPEVTQTPSHQVTQMGQEVILRCVPISNHLYFYWYRQILGQKVEFLVSFYNNEISEKSEIFDDQFSVERPDGSNFTLKIRSTKLEDSAMYFCASSEATLNTEAFFGQGTRLTVV.

As for this clonotype: A junction boundary mismatches the germline segment, possibly from a read error. The rearrangement joins TRBV28 to TRBJ2-7; no reliable D call. The germline V gene encodes CDR1 MDHEN and CDR2 SYDVKM. CDR3 length: 13 amino acids. CDR3 bases: TGTGCCTGCAGAGGCAGTCCCTCCTACGAGCAGTACTTC. Its protein is CACRGSPSYEQYF.

This clonotype showed up just a few times. V is TRBV4-3 and J is TRBJ1-2; TRBD1 aligns across 7 bases. Germline loops: CDR1 LGHNA, CDR2 YSLEER. This CDR3 spans 15 amino acids. Trimming took 5 bases from V and 6 from J; bases not matched to a gene: 12. The CDR3 region is CASSSDRVDFNGYTF. The CDR3 bases are TGCGCCAGCAGCTCAGACAGGGTCGATTTCAATGGCTACACCTTC.

This chain uses TRBV11-3 with TRBJ2-1, with D perhaps matching TRBD2 (5 bases). Germline values: CDR1 SGHNT, CDR2 YENEEA. V dropped 11 bases and J dropped 4 bases, with 15 bases sitting between them. The CDR3 covers 13 residues. This CDR3 reads CAGGYGWYNEQFF. CDR3 in DNA: TGTGCCGGCGGGTATGGGTGGTACAATGAGCAGTTCTTC.

The chain couples TRBV29-1 to TRBJ2-5; 7 nucleotides line up with TRBD1. V was clipped by 7 bases and J by 3 bases; unmatched bases: 5. Germline lookup yields CDR1 SQVTM and CDR2 ANQGSEA. The CDR3 is 12 residues long. The CDR3 here is CSATGAEETQYF. For the CDR3, the DNA is TGCAGCGCTACAGGGGCGGAAGAGACCCAGTACTTC.

The gene calls are TRBV6-1 and TRBJ2-3; the D is unclear. Germline lookup yields CDR1 MNHNS and CDR2 SASEGT. V lost 7 bases to trimming and J lost 2 bases, with 10 bases between them. CDR3 length: 13 residues. CDR3 coding DNA: TGTGCCAGCACTGGACGAGTCACAGATACGCAGTATTTT. Translated, it gives CASTGRVTDTQYF.

The chain combines TRBV9 with TRBJ1-2, with TRBD1 identical over 8 bases. The CDR3 runs 15 residues. V dropped 4 bases and J dropped 4; count of bases not matched to a gene: 9. The germline V gene encodes CDR1 SGDLS and CDR2 YYNGEE. The CDR3 region has the DNA TGTGCCAGCAGCCCCGGGACAGGCCCGTTCTATGGCTACACCTTC. This codes for CASSPGTGPFYGYTF.

This clonotype was observed a handful of times. The CDR3 here is CASEAGGQETQYF. The CDR3 DNA reads as TGTGCCAGCGAGGCAGGGGGGCAAGAGACCCAGTACTTC. The chain joins TRBV28 to TRBJ2-5; weak D call: TRBD1 (7 bases). Deletions cut 8 bases from V and 2 bases from J, with 12 bases between. The V gene's germline CDR1 is MDHEN and CDR2 SYDVKM. The CDR3 length is 13 residues.